Presented here are 8 T cell receptor beta chains from one specimen sequenced in a study of CD8+CD57+ T cells in acquired aplastic anemia. Both TCR beta VDJ combination and CDR3 sequence profiling were carried out. Genomic DNA was the template for this profiling. TCRdb re-called the reads through MiXCR, storing one row per CDR3 protein. Of 190,000 or so distinct CDR3 sequences in the sample, approximately 60% were seen once. The sequencing input was sorted CD4+, CD8+, or CD8+CD57+ T cells (not recorded which) from PBMCs. These receptors all stem from a human donor in good health.

The chain combines TRBV7-8 with TRBJ2-3; D is perhaps TRBD1 or TRBD2 (6 bases each). V was clipped by 0 bases and J by 4 bases, with 17 bases between them. CDR1 and CDR2 from the germline V gene are SGHVS and FQNEAQ. CDR3 length equals 17 residues. The CDR3 here is CASSLALGAGGSDTQYF. DNA of the CDR3: TGTGCCAGCAGCTTAGCTCTGGGGGCCGGAGGGTCAGATACGCAGTATTTT.

V and J are TRBV6-1 and TRBJ2-7; TRBD2 aligns across 11 bases. Germline trimming cut 5 bases from V and 5 bases from J; bases unmatched to any gene: 17. Per germline, CDR1 MNHNS and CDR2 SASEGT. The CDR3 runs 18 residues. CDR3 nucleotide sequence: TGTGCCAGCAGTACACCGGGACTAGCGGTCTCCCTTCGGGACGAGCAGTACTTC. Its translation: CASSTPGLAVSLRDEQYF.

Many counts were recorded for this clonotype. The rearrangement links TRBV20-1 to TRBJ1-6; tentative D call: TRBD1 (5 bases). The germline V gene has CDR1 DFQATT and CDR2 SNEGSKA (reference sequence). This CDR3 is built from 16 residues. Deletions cut 1 base from V and 3 bases from J, with 13 bases between. The CDR3 nucleotides read TGCAGTGCTAGAGTCACAGGCCTTGACTATAATTCACCCCTCCACTTT. Translated, it gives CSARVTGLDYNSPLHF.

The rearrangement links TRBV5-6 to TRBJ2-5; possible D gene TRBD2, 7 bases. This CDR3 region has 13 residues. Trimming took 7 bases from V and 4 from J, leaving 14 bases between them. CDR1 is SGHDT and CDR2 is YYEEEE in the germline V gene. The CDR3: CASLGQRGETQYF. Written as DNA, the CDR3 is TGTGCCAGCCTCGGACAGCGGGGAGAGACCCAGTACTTC.

This clonotype was observed a single time. The CDR3 region has the DNA TGCGCCAGCAGCCAAGAGGCAGCCCGAAATTCACCCCTCCACTTT. Translation: CASSQEAARNSPLHF. The chain has TRBV4-1 and TRBJ1-6; no firm D call. Trimming stripped 0 bases from V and 7 bases from J, with 10 bases between. The CDR3 loop spans 15 amino acids. Germline V gives CDR1 MGHRA, CDR2 YSYEKL.

The rearrangement links TRBV20-1 to TRBJ1-1; 12 bases fit TRBD1. From germline, CDR1 is DFQATT and CDR2 SNEGSKA (reference sequence). CDR3 length: 17 amino acids. Unmatched junction bases numbered 11, after V lost 2 bases and J lost 4 bases. The CDR3 nucleotides are TGCAGTGCTAGACCCAGGGACAGGGGGCTTATGTCCACTGAAGCTTTCTTT. Its protein product is CSARPRDRGLMSTEAFF.

This clonotype has a count of ten or more. The gene calls are TRBV5-4 and TRBJ2-4; 12 positions match TRBD1. Unmatched junction bases numbered 1, after V lost 2 bases and J lost 13 bases. This CDR3 has 12 amino acids. CDR1 and CDR2 from the germline V gene are SGHNT and YYREEE (reference sequence). CDR3 bases: TGTGCCAGCAGCTTAGGGACAGGGGGCCAGTACTTC. Protein product: CASSLGTGGQYF.

The chain combines TRBV29-1 with TRBJ1-2; TRBD1 might be the D (5 bases). From germline, CDR1 is SQVTM and CDR2 ANQGSEA. Trimming shortened V by 3 bases and J by 4 bases, and 12 bases separated the two germline ends. The CDR3 consists of 13 residues. The CDR3 reads CSVDQGWGYGYTF. CDR3 DNA sequence: TGCAGCGTTGACCAGGGCTGGGGCTATGGCTACACCTTC.